Listed here are 27 T cell receptor beta chains from one sample, sequenced in a study of blood T cell repertoires in COVID-19. Profiled with immunoSEQ multiplex PCR; TCRdb holds only in-frame clones, not every one. The profile shows about 130,000 clones, around 89% of them singletons. Sequenced sample: peripheral blood. Source of these receptors: a man aged 70-80 years with active COVID-19.

In its sample, this clone was seen a few times. V gene TRBV27 combines with J gene TRBJ2-1; 9 bases are a match to TRBD2. There are 15 residues in the CDR3. Germline CDR1 reads MNHEY; CDR2 reads SMNVEV (reference sequence). After removal of 7 bases from V and 1 base from J, the junction contained 5 bases not matched to a gene. CDR3 loop: CASTQREASYNEQFF. CDR3 nucleotide sequence: TGTGCCAGCACACAGCGGGAGGCGTCCTACAATGAGCAGTTCTTC.

This clone was seen only once. The rearrangement joins TRBV19 to TRBJ2-1; a weak D match, TRBD2 (6 bases). CDR3 length equals 12 residues. The V end was cut by 8 bases, the J end by 9 bases, with 14 bases between. Germline values: CDR1 LNHDA, CDR2 SQIVND (reference sequence). In DNA form, the CDR3 reads TGTGCCAGTCACATGGGGCGGGGTGAGCAGTTCTTC. Residues: CASHMGRGEQFF. Full variable domain (rest looked up from reference TRBV19 and TRBJ2-1): DGGITQSPKYLFRKEGQNVTLSCEQNLNHDAMYWYRQDPGQGLRLIYYSQIVNDFQKGDIAEGYSVSREKKESFPLTVTSAQKNPTAFYLCASHMGRGEQFFGPGTRLTVL.

This chain links TRBV28 with TRBJ1-3; D may be TRBD1 (5 bases). Germline V gene sequence: CDR1 MDHEN, CDR2 SYDVKM. The CDR3 totals 16 residues. Trimming cost V 7 bases and J 0 bases, with 16 bases left between them. The CDR3 loop reads CASIAGFWSSGNTIYF. The CDR3 coding sequence is TGTGCCAGCATAGCAGGGTTCTGGAGCTCTGGAAACACCATATATTTT.

The CDR3 is CASSLNGRAYNEQFF. The CDR3, as DNA: TGTGCCAGCAGCTTAAACGGGAGGGCCTACAATGAGCAGTTCTTC. The chain is built from TRBV7-3 and TRBJ2-1; 8 positions match TRBD2. This CDR3 is 15 amino acids long. The J segment lost 2 bases and the V segment lost 1 base, leaving 1 base of the junction unmatched. The germline V gene has CDR1 SGHTA and CDR2 FQGTGA.

The chain has TRBV29-1 and TRBJ2-5; possible D gene TRBD1, 7 bases. CDR1 is SQVTM and CDR2 is ANQGSEA in the germline V gene. This CDR3 comprises 12 residues. V gave up 6 bases and J gave up 4 bases, with 12 bases separating them. The CDR3 region is CSVYRGGETQYF. CDR3 sequence (DNA): TGCAGCGTGTACAGGGGAGGAGAGACCCAGTACTTC.

J is TRBJ2-1 and V is TRBV28; TRBD1 agrees at 9 bases. The V gene's germline CDR1 is MDHEN and CDR2 SYDVKM. Trimming at V came to 4 bases and at J to 2 bases, leaving 3 bases not matched to a gene. The CDR3 loop spans 15 amino acids. The DNA of the CDR3 is TGTGCCAGCAGTTCGGGACAGGGCCCCTACAATGAGCAGTTCTTC. Amino acid sequence: CASSSGQGPYNEQFF.

The chain carries TRBV4-3 and TRBJ2-7; 11 bases map to TRBD1. The CDR3 is 16 amino acids. J gave up 5 bases and V 3 bases, and 9 bases lay outside the gene matches. Germline lookup yields CDR1 LGHNA and CDR2 YSLEER. The CDR3 loop is CASSQDLGTGGNEQYF. In DNA form, the CDR3 reads TGCGCCAGCAGCCAGGACCTCGGGACAGGGGGTAACGAGCAGTACTTC.

This sequence joins TRBV13 and TRBJ2-7, with TRBD1 as a possible D gene (5 bases). V lost 5 bases, J lost 2 bases, and 13 bases lay in between. The germline V gene has CDR1 PRHDT and CDR2 FYEKMQ (reference sequence). The CDR3 covers 14 residues. The CDR3 loop is CASSHRQSPYEQYF. The CDR3 DNA reads as TGTGCCAGCAGCCACCGACAGAGCCCCTACGAGCAGTACTTC.

CDR3 amino acids: CAWSVTGPYEQYF. Written as DNA, the CDR3 is TGTGCCTGGAGTGTTACAGGTCCCTACGAGCAGTACTTC. This chain links TRBV30 with TRBJ2-7, with D perhaps matching TRBD1 (5 bases). Germline lookup yields CDR1 GTSNPN and CDR2 SVGIG (reference sequence). Trimming cost V 0 bases and J 2 bases, with 8 bases left between them. The CDR3 has 13 amino acids.

The count of this clone is one. This sequence joins TRBV5-4 and TRBJ2-1; a weak D match, TRBD2 (5 bases). The CDR3 length is 15 residues. V dropped 0 bases and J dropped 9 bases, with 16 bases sitting between them. Germline assignment: CDR1 SGHNT and CDR2 YYREEE (reference sequence). The CDR3 nucleotides are TGTGCCAGCAGCTTGGCCACTAGAATAGGCGGTGAGCAGTTCTTC. Amino acid sequence: CASSLATRIGGEQFF.

This clone was observed a handful of times. The chain links TRBV6-5 to TRBJ1-5; D possibly corresponds to TRBD1 (6 bases). Germline lookup yields CDR1 MNHEY and CDR2 SVGAGI. The CDR3 covers 12 residues. V lost 11 bases and J lost 5, with 13 bases in between. The CDR3 protein is CAVGGGYQPQHF. CDR3 sequence (DNA): TGTGCCGTCGGGGGGGGCTATCAGCCCCAGCATTTT.

The rearrangement links TRBV27 to TRBJ1-1, with TRBD1 identical over 10 bases. CDR1 is MNHEY and CDR2 is SMNVEV in the germline V gene (reference sequence). The CDR3 runs to 18 residues. The V and J ends lost 6 bases and 3 bases, in that order; junction bases with no gene match: 16. The CDR3 nucleotides are TGTGCCAGCAGACTAACCGGGGGGGGCGACAGGGGGCACACTGAAGCTTTCTTT. Encoded protein: CASRLTGGGDRGHTEAFF.

V usage is TRBV18 and J usage is TRBJ1-5, with 9 bases fitting TRBD1. The CDR3 extends over 15 amino acids. CDR1 and CDR2 from the germline V gene are KGHSH and LQKENI. With 1 base clipped from V and 7 bases from J, the junction kept 5 bases outside the gene matches. DNA for the CDR3: TGTGCCAGCTCACCACAGGGACAGGGCGTCCAGCCCCAGCATTTT. It specifies CASSPQGQGVQPQHF. Looking up the rest from reference TRBV18 and TRBJ1-5 gives the full variable domain: NAGVMQNPRHLVRRRGQEARLRCSPMKGHSHVYWYRQLPEEGLKFMVYLQKENIIDESGMPKERFSAEFPKEGPSILRIQQVVRGDSAAYFCASSPQGQGVQPQHFGDGTRLSIL.

Only one count was recorded for this clone. J is TRBJ2-1 and V is TRBV5-1, with 8 bases aligning to TRBD2. The CDR3 has 14 amino acids. V shed 5 bases and J 0 bases; nucleotides not matched to a gene: 1. CDR1 is SGHRS and CDR2 is YFSETQ in the germline V gene. DNA for the CDR3: TGCGCCAGCAGACTAGCGGCCTCCTACAATGAGCAGTTCTTC. This codes for CASRLAASYNEQFF.

The chain links TRBV7-8 to TRBJ2-2; 14 nucleotides agree with TRBD2. J was trimmed by 0 bases and V by 5 bases; bases with no gene match: 5. The CDR3 runs 18 residues. CDR1 is SGHVS, CDR2 FQNEAQ, per germline. CDR3: CASSKGLAGAPNTGELFF. The DNA of the CDR3 is TGTGCCAGCAGCAAGGGACTAGCGGGGGCTCCGAACACCGGGGAGCTGTTTTTT.

The rearrangement uses TRBV24-1 and TRBJ2-1, with TRBD2 matching over 12 bases. The CDR3 totals 17 residues. Germline loops: CDR1 KGHDR, CDR2 SFDVKD. The V gene end was trimmed by 4 bases and the J gene end by 7 bases; junction bases not matched to a gene: 10. CDR3 nucleotide sequence: TGTGCCACCAGTGACCCCAGACTAGCGGGAGTCTCAAATGAGCAGTTCTTC. Translated, it gives CATSDPRLAGVSNEQFF.

The chain has TRBV6-2 or TRBV6-3 and TRBJ2-6; 8 nucleotides match TRBD1. The V and J ends lost 3 bases and 0 bases, in that order; junction bases with no gene match: 1. This CDR3 region has 16 residues. Germline V lookup: CDR1 MNHEY, CDR2 SVGEGT. CDR3 region: CASSYQGASGANVLTF. The CDR3 bases are TGTGCCAGCAGTTATCAGGGGGCCTCTGGGGCCAACGTCCTGACTTTC.

V gene TRBV7-3 combines with J gene TRBJ2-1; 9 nucleotides align to TRBD2. Germline lookup yields CDR1 SGHTA and CDR2 FQGTGA. This CDR3 is 15 amino acids long. Trimming cost V 4 bases and J 4 bases; bases outside gene matches: 5. CDR3 bases: TGTGCCAGCAGCTCGGGGCGGGAGGGGTACAATGAGCAGTTCTTC. The encoded protein is CASSSGREGYNEQFF. Full variable domain (remainder filled in from reference TRBV7-3 and TRBJ2-1): GAGVSQTPSNKVTEKGKYVELRCDPISGHTALYWYRQSLGQGPEFLIYFQGTGAADDSGLPNDRFFAVRPEGSVSTLKIQRTERGDSAVYLCASSSGREGYNEQFFGPGTRLTVL.

This clone was observed a single time. V is TRBV10-2 and J is TRBJ2-3, with TRBD1 matching over 10 bases. The CDR3 totals 15 residues. With 6 bases clipped from V and 3 bases from J, the junction kept 6 bases outside the gene matches. The germline V gene encodes CDR1 WSHSY and CDR2 SAAADI. The CDR3 loop reads CASSPRDRGTDTQYF. DNA for the CDR3: TGCGCCAGCAGCCCCCGGGACAGGGGAACAGATACGCAGTATTTT.

This clone was counted many times. The CDR3 DNA sequence: TGTGCCAGCAGCGTAGCGGGTGTGAACACCGGGGAGCTGTTTTTT. Translation gives CASSVAGVNTGELFF. The chain couples TRBV9 to TRBJ2-2; the D is unclear. CDR1 and CDR2 (germline): SGDLS, YYNGEE. Deletions cut 0 bases from V and 1 base from J, with 7 bases between. The length of the CDR3 is 15 residues.

The rearrangement links TRBV18 to TRBJ2-2; 9 nucleotides match TRBD1. This CDR3 is 16 amino acids long. CDR1 and CDR2 (germline): KGHSH, LQKENI. The J segment lost 3 bases and the V segment lost 4 bases, leaving 6 bases of the junction unmatched. For the CDR3, the DNA is TGTGCCAGCTCACAACAGGGGGCGACGGACACCGGGGAGCTGTTTTTT. Its protein product is CASSQQGATDTGELFF.

This clone was seen just once. The J gene is TRBJ2-3, the V gene TRBV27, with a weak D call TRBD2 (5 bases). V gave up 3 bases and J gave up 3 bases, with 10 bases separating them. Germline CDR1 and CDR2: MNHEY and SMNVEV (reference sequence). The CDR3 has 14 residues. The CDR3 nucleotides are TGTGCCAGCAGTTTGAGGGAAGCAACAGATACGCAGTATTTT. Its protein is CASSLREATDTQYF.

The chain uses TRBV7-9 and TRBJ1-5; D is undetermined. Trimming cost V 1 base and J 7 bases, with 5 bases left between them. From germline, CDR1 is SEHNR and CDR2 FQNEAQ (reference sequence). CDR3 length: 12 residues. This chain's CDR3 is CASSLEEQPQHF. The DNA of the CDR3 is TGTGCCAGCAGCTTAGAGGAGCAGCCCCAGCATTTT.

The J gene is TRBJ1-2, the V gene TRBV11-2, with D unclear. CDR3 size: 11 residues. The V end lost 2 bases, the J end lost 13 bases, and 11 bases lay between the germline ends. Germline CDR1 reads SGHAT; CDR2 reads FQNNGV. This CDR3 reads CASSLIEESTF. CDR3 nucleotides: TGTGCCAGCAGCTTAATTGAGGAAAGCACCTTC.

This clone was recorded only once. The chain employs TRBV18 and TRBJ1-5; D not resolved. V lost 4 bases and J lost 2, with 12 bases in between. The germline CDR1 and CDR2 sequences are KGHSH and LQKENI. The CDR3 consists of 15 residues. The DNA for the CDR3 is TGTGCCAGCTCACAAGAGGTTTTGGGCAATCAGCCCCAGCATTTT. Its translation is CASSQEVLGNQPQHF.

In this sample, this clone turned up once. The chain is built from TRBV19 and TRBJ1-5, with a tentative D call TRBD1 (6 bases). Germline V lookup: CDR1 LNHDA, CDR2 SQIVND (reference sequence). Trimming took off 7 bases at V and 5 bases at J, with 15 bases between the two ends. CDR3 size: 14 residues. The CDR3 DNA reads as TGTGCCAGTAAGGGGGATGCTCCCCATCAGCCCCAGCATTTT. It specifies CASKGDAPHQPQHF.

The DNA for the CDR3 is TGTGCCAGTAAATCAGGCCCCTCTGGAAACACCATATATTTT. Translation: CASKSGPSGNTIYF. The chain links TRBV19 to TRBJ1-3; D is uncertain. The CDR3 consists of 14 residues. Germline CDR1 is LNHDA and CDR2 is SQIVND (reference sequence). V was shortened by 7 bases and J by 0 bases, with 10 bases between the two germline ends. Based on the CDR3 plus reference TRBV19 and TRBJ1-3, the full variable domain is DGGITQSPKYLFRKEGQNVTLSCEQNLNHDAMYWYRQDPGQGLRLIYYSQIVNDFQKGDIAEGYSVSREKKESFPLTVTSAQKNPTAFYLCASKSGPSGNTIYFGEGSWLTVV.